The 17 T cell receptor beta chains below were found in one sample sequenced in a study of beta chain features in type 1 diabetes. TCRB transcripts that were expressed got sequenced, as all of the isolated RNA had been reverse transcribed. The method was immunoSEQ multiplex PCR; TCRdb's version includes in-frame clones alone and lacks a portion of them. The sample includes under 300,000 clones, 25% to 30% of them seen just once. Sequenced material: central memory CD4+ T cells from blood. These receptors were collected from a man in his thirties or forties in good health.

The chain employs TRBV30 and TRBJ2-1; weak D call: TRBD2 (6 bases). Per germline, CDR1 GTSNPN and CDR2 SVGIG (reference sequence). The CDR3 runs 12 residues. V shed 3 bases and J shed 10 bases, with 13 bases lying between them. DNA of the CDR3: TGTGCCTGGAGGGGGATTGGACTAGAGCAGTTCTTC. This codes for CAWRGIGLEQFF.

This clone has only a few counts. The J gene is TRBJ2-5, the V gene TRBV4-2; D uncertain. The end of the DNA fits TRBJ2-7 better, so the J call may be wrong. From germline, CDR1 is LGHNA and CDR2 YNFKEQ. This CDR3 is 14 amino acids long. Here the CDR3 reads CASSQQDKSYEQYF. CDR3 DNA: TGTGCCAGCAGCCAACAAGACAAAAGTTACGAGCAGTACTTC.

The gene calls are TRBV13 and TRBJ2-3; TRBD1 is a possible D gene (5 bases). This CDR3 has 14 residues. Trimming stripped 2 bases from V and 6 bases from J, with 12 bases between. Looked up from germline, CDR1 is PRHDT and CDR2 is FYEKMQ (reference sequence). In nucleotides, the CDR3 is TGTGCCAGCAGCTTACAGCAGGGTTCCGATACGCAGTATTTT. This encodes CASSLQQGSDTQYF.

The V gene is TRBV18, the J gene TRBJ2-2; no definite D call. V was clipped by 8 bases and J by 2 bases, with 9 bases between them. CDR3 length: 13 amino acids. Germline CDR1 reads KGHSH; CDR2 reads LQKENI. In DNA, the CDR3 is TGTGCCAGCGATATGGACAACACCGGGGAGCTGTTTTTT. This codes for CASDMDNTGELFF.

The V call is TRBV4-2, the J call TRBJ1-4; perhaps TRBD1 as D (5 bases). CDR1 is LGHNA and CDR2 is YNFKEQ in the germline V gene. The CDR3 has 13 residues. Between the trimmed V and J ends, which lost 2 bases and 7 bases, there was a span of 8 bases. The CDR3 DNA sequence: TGTGCCAGCAGCCAACTTAGGGGTGAAAAACTGTTTTTT. It yields the protein CASSQLRGEKLFF.

The chain has TRBV29-1 and TRBJ1-3; D is possibly TRBD1 (5 bases). The CDR3 spans 13 residues. With 1 base removed from V and 2 bases from J, the gap between germline ends came to 6 bases. From germline, CDR1 is SQVTM and CDR2 ANQGSEA. CDR3 protein: CSVEGGAGNTIYF. The CDR3 bases are TGCAGCGTTGAAGGAGGGGCTGGAAACACCATATATTTT.

V gene TRBV4-3 combines with J gene TRBJ2-3; D not resolved. The V end was cut by 0 bases, the J end by 9 bases, with 13 bases between. This CDR3 is built from 14 residues. Germline CDR1 LGHNA, CDR2 YSLEER. The CDR3 here is CASSQEPAQGTQYF. The CDR3, as DNA: TGCGCCAGCAGCCAAGAACCGGCTCAAGGGACGCAGTATTTT.

There are a few counts of this clone. The V call is TRBV29-1, the J call TRBJ2-1, with D perhaps matching TRBD1 or TRBD2 (5 bases each). This CDR3 spans 11 amino acids. The germline CDR1 and CDR2 sequences are SQVTM and ANQGSEA. Trimming removed 8 bases from V and 10 bases from J, with 15 bases in between. The CDR3 spells CSPRGVGEQFF. In nucleotides, the CDR3 is TGCAGCCCCCGAGGGGTAGGGGAGCAGTTCTTC.

This clone was detected only once. The gene calls are TRBV11-2 and TRBJ2-5, with D possibly being TRBD2 (7 bases). The CDR3 has 13 amino acids. In germline, CDR1 is SGHAT, CDR2 FQNNGV. Trimming removed 5 bases at V and 13 bases at J, with 20 bases between. The CDR3: CASSPEASGGGYF. CDR3 coding DNA: TGTGCCAGCAGCCCCGAGGCTAGCGGAGGGGGGTACTTC.

This clone has only a few counts. The chain joins TRBV28 to TRBJ2-7; perhaps D is TRBD1 or TRBD2 (5 bases each). The CDR3 totals 11 residues. V lost 8 bases and J lost 7, with 12 bases in between. Per the germline V gene, CDR1 is MDHEN and CDR2 is SYDVKM. For the CDR3, the DNA is TGTGCCAGCGGGACCCCTGCAGAGCAGTACTTC. This codes for CASGTPAEQYF.

The chain links TRBV18 to TRBJ2-2; D uncertain. The V and J ends lost 3 bases and 3 bases respectively, with 11 bases between them. The CDR3 extends over 15 amino acids. Per the germline V gene, CDR1 is KGHSH and CDR2 is LQKENI. The DNA of the CDR3 is TGTGCCAGCTCACCGAATCGACTGGACACCGGGGAGCTGTTTTTT. Translating it yields CASSPNRLDTGELFF.

This rearrangement joins TRBV11-3 to TRBJ2-3; 7 positions match TRBD2. The V gene's germline CDR1 is SGHNT and CDR2 YENEEA. After removal of 5 bases from V and 1 base from J, the junction contained 12 bases not matched to a gene. The CDR3 has 17 residues. CDR3 amino acids: CASSPAAAGSGTDTQYF. The CDR3 DNA follows: TGTGCCAGCAGCCCGGCGGCAGCGGGGAGCGGCACAGATACGCAGTATTTT.

The chain uses TRBV29-1 and TRBJ2-2; no clear D gene. Trimming cost V 4 bases and J 4 bases, with 7 bases left between them. This CDR3 spans 12 amino acids. Per the germline V gene, CDR1 is SQVTM and CDR2 is ANQGSEA. CDR3 in amino acids: CSVAWGTGELFF. DNA for the CDR3: TGCAGCGTTGCTTGGGGCACCGGGGAGCTGTTTTTT.

Only a few counts were recorded for this clone. The rearrangement uses TRBV7-2 and TRBJ2-1; D is undetermined. The CDR3 is 8 residues long. Trimming removed 8 bases at V and 8 bases at J, with 1 base between. The germline gives CDR1 SGHTA, CDR2 FQGNSA. This CDR3 is CASYEQFF. The DNA of the CDR3 is TGTGCCAGCTATGAGCAGTTCTTC.

The gene calls are TRBV6-5 and TRBJ2-1; 10 nucleotides match TRBD2. Germline V lookup: CDR1 MNHEY, CDR2 SVGAGI. Unmatched junction bases numbered 7, after V lost 2 bases and J lost 6 bases. The CDR3 is 16 residues long. The CDR3 sequence: CASSYLGSGRINEQFF. In nucleotides, the CDR3 is TGTGCCAGCAGTTACCTCGGTAGCGGGAGGATCAATGAGCAGTTCTTC.

Comment on this clone: The sample contains more than one DNA sequence encoding this CDR3. This chain links TRBV9 with TRBJ1-5; D uncertain. The V end lost 0 bases, the J end lost 1 base, and 2 bases lay between the germline ends. Germline loops: CDR1 SGDLS, CDR2 YYNGEE. The CDR3 covers 13 residues. CDR3 nucleotides: TGTGCCAGCAGCGTAGGCAGCAATCAGCCCCAGCATTTT. Protein: CASSVGSNQPQHF.

Ten or more counts support this clone. The chain joins TRBV29-1 to TRBJ2-3, with unresolved D. Germline V gene lookup returns CDR1 SQVTM and CDR2 ANQGSEA. V was trimmed by 0 bases and J by 5 bases, leaving 6 bases between them. There are 12 residues in the CDR3. The CDR3 DNA follows: TGCAGCGTTGAAGAGTCGGTAGATACGCAGTATTTT. Translating gives CSVEESVDTQYF.